This T cell receptor beta chain was captured in a study of post-analysis software for immune sequencing data (dated by TCRdb to 2015 to 2017). Regarding the complete study: The recorded disease courses included relapsing-remitting, secondary progressive and progressive-relapsing multiple sclerosis, and some patients had no subtype annotation. A subset of samples was prepared in parallel using single-end sample barcoding, then pooled and co-amplified after Illumina adapter ligation. The patient repertoires were compared against about 10 previously published healthy control repertoires obtained from donors aged about 6 to 28 years.

About this clonotype itself: The antigen it binds to is not known. No per-base quality is available; no much larger clone lies one base away.

The library was made by PCR. Sequencing took place on an Illumina HiSeq 2500. Unique molecular identifiers were incorporated into TCR beta cDNA libraries to reduce PCR and sequencing biases. Every 1 to 10 million input T cells yielded approximately 500,000 cDNA molecules, meaning each molecule approximated one T cell. The patient libraries were prepared and sequenced with the same protocol used for the earlier healthy control dataset. Within a given batch, samples were prepared together, multiplexed and sequenced on the same HiSeq lane. Under the source paper's analysis protocol: MIGEC was used to process the raw barcoded reads, and molecular identifier groups with only a single read were discarded before consensus assembly and CDR3 extraction. VDJtools was used for post-analysis of the clonotype tables, with diversity normalized by down-sampling every dataset to the smallest sample size. Repertoire overlap clustering matched CDR3 amino acid but not nucleotide sequences to correct batch-related cross-sample contamination. TCRdb handled the public reads itself, with Q25 trimming in fastp and clone calling in MiXCR, and kept productive beta chains. Here each entry gathers all rows of one CDR3 protein and keeps the most common genes and DNA. TCRdb's processing, not the study's, gives the V and J calls here. A total of roughly 570,000 distinct CDR3 sequences appear in this sample, 34% of them only once. The leading ten clones occupy less than 6% of the sample.

TCR beta repertoires were profiled from peripheral blood of more than ten young patients with multiple sclerosis to demonstrate the VDJtools post-analysis software. Multiple sclerosis patients were children and adolescents aged roughly 6 to 16 years. Broad study findings and their caveats: The control group was slightly older than the multiple sclerosis patient group. Direct clustering with F measure showed strong co-clustering of samples prepared in the same batch, prompting a batch-effect correction. Normalized Chao1 diversity was significantly lower in multiple sclerosis patients than controls, suggesting substantial peripheral T-cell clonal expansion. Patients showed significantly higher frequencies than controls for roughly five TRBV segments, among them TRBV5-6, TRBV5-1 and TRBV20-1.

Between the V and J ends, shortened by 1 base and 7 bases respectively, the junction contains 8 bases. From its cysteine to its phenylalanine, the CDR3 spans 13 amino acids. Only the CDR3 part of the read is kept: 39 bases, read in frame from the first base. CDR1 is given as SGHAT and CDR2 as FQNNGV, both from the germline V gene. What was sequenced was blood. Here the chain combines TRBV11-2 and TRBJ1-5, and TRBD1 may be the D gene, going by 5 matching bases. The receptor comes from a girl under 18 with multiple sclerosis. The CDR3 protein sequence reads: CASSLGRGQPQHF. The nucleotide sequence is given as TGTGCCAGCAGCTTAGGGCGGGGGCAGCCCCAGCATTTT.